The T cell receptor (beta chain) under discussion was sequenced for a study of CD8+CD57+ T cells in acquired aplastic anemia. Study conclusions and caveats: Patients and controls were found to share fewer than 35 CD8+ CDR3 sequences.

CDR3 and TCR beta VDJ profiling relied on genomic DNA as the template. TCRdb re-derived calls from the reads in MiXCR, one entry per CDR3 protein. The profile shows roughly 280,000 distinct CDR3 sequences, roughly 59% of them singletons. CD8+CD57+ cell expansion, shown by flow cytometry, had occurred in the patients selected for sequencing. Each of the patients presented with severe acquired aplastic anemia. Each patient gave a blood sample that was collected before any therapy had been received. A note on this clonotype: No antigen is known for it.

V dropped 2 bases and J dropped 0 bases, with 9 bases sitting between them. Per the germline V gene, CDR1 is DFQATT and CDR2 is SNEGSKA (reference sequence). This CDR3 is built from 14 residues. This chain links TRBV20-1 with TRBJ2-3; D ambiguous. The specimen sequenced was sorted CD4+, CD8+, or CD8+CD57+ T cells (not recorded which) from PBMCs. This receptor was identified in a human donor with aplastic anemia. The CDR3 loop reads CSARSSLSTDTQYF. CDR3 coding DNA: TGCAGTGCTAGATCCAGCTTAAGCACAGATACGCAGTATTTT.